This TCR beta chain was sequenced for a study of T cell repertoires in cytomegalovirus infection. Study overall: Public TCR beta signatures marked donors with CMV infection and the matching HLA. Study-wide results and caveats: Carriage of CMV together with the relevant HLA was identifiable through cumulative public TCR beta family frequency. Predominance within the ex vivo response was attributable to HLA-C-restricted CMV-specific TCR beta clonotypes.

Germline-derived CDR1 and CDR2 are MNHNS and SASEGT. This CDR3 contains 15 residues. The V end lost 6 bases, the J end lost 4 bases, and 17 bases lay between the germline ends. This clonotype appeared once. The antigen is unknown. TCRdb itself ran the reads through MiXCR, one entry per CDR3 protein. Of about 360,000 distinct CDR3 sequences detected, over 15% appear once; the ten largest clones hold around 10%. The receptor was isolated from a human donor in good health (CMV status not recorded). Some clones in this sample may be carry-over from other donors' samples. The chain employs TRBV6-1 and TRBJ2-3; a weak D match, TRBD2 (6 bases). The sample was PBMCs. The CDR3 sequence: CASSPTGGLADTQYF. For the CDR3, the DNA is TGTGCCAGCAGCCCGACCGGAGGGCTGGCAGATACGCAGTATTTT.